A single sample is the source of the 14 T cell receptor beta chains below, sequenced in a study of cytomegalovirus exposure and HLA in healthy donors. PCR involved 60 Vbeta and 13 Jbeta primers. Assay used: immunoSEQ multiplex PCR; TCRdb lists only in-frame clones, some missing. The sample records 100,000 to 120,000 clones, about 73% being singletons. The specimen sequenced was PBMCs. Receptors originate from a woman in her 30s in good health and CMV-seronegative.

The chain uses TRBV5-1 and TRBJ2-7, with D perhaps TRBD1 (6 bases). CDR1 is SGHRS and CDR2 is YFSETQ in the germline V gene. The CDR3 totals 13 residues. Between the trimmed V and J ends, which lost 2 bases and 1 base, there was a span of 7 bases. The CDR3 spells CASSLTGSYEQYF. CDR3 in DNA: TGCGCCAGCAGCTTAACAGGGTCCTACGAGCAGTACTTC.

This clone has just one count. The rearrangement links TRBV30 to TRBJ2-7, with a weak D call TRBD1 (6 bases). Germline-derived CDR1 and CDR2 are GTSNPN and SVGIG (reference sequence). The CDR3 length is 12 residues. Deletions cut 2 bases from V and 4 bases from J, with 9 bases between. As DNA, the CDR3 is TGTGCCTGGAGTCACAGGGCTTACGAGCAGTACTTC. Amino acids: CAWSHRAYEQYF.

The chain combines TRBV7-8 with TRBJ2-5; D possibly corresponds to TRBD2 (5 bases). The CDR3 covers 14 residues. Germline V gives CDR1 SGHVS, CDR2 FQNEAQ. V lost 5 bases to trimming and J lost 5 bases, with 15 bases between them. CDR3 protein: CASSPEWGAETQYF. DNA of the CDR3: TGTGCCAGCAGCCCCGAGTGGGGAGCGGAGACCCAGTACTTC.

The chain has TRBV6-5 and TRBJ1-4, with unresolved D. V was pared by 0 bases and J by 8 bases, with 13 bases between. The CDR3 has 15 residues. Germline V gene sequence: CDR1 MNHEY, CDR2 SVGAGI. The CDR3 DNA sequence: TGTGCCAGCAGTTACTCCGGTGAGGGCTGGGAAAAACTGTTTTTT. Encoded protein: CASSYSGEGWEKLFF.

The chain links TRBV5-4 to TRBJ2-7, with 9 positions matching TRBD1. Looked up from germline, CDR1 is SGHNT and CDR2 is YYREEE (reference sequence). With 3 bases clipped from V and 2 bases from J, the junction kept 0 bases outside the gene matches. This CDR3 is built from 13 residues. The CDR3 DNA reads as TGTGCCAGCAGCTGGGACAGGGCCTACGAGCAGTACTTC. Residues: CASSWDRAYEQYF.

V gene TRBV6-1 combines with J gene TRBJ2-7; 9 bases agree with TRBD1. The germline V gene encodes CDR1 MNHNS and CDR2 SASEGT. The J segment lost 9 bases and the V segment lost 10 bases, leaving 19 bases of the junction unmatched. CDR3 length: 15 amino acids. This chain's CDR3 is CATGPTGDRVFWQYF. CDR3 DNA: TGTGCCACCGGACCCACGGGGGACAGGGTATTCTGGCAGTACTTC.

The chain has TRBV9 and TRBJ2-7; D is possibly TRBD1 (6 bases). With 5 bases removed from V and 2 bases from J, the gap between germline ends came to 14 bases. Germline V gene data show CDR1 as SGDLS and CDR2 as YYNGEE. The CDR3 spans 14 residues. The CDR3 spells CASSRDTRAYEQYF. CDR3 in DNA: TGTGCCAGCAGTCGGGACACCCGTGCCTACGAGCAGTACTTC. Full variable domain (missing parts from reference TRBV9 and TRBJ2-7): DSGVTQTPKHLITATGQRVTLRCSPRSGDLSVYWYQQSLDQGLQFLIQYYNGEERAKGNILERFSAQQFPDLHSELNLSSLELGDSALYFCASSRDTRAYEQYFGPGTRLTVT.

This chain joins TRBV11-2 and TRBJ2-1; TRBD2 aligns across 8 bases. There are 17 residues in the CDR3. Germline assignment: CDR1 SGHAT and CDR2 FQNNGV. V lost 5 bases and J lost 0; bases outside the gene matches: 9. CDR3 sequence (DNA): TGTGCCAGCAGCATGGGGACTAGTGTCCTCTCCTACAATGAGCAGTTCTTC. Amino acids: CASSMGTSVLSYNEQFF.

CDR3 protein: CAWSVGSTNEKLFF. CDR3 DNA: TGTGCCTGGAGTGTTGGCTCAACTAATGAAAAACTGTTTTTT. V and J are TRBV30 and TRBJ1-4; D gene uncertain. CDR1 and CDR2 from the germline V gene are GTSNPN and SVGIG (reference sequence). Trimming left V 0 bases short and J 0 bases short, with 5 bases between. The CDR3 is 14 amino acids. Based on the CDR3 plus reference TRBV30 and TRBJ1-4, the full variable domain is SQTIHQWPATLVQPVGSPLSLECTVEGTSNPNLYWYRQAAGRGLQLLFYSVGIGQISSEVPQNLSASRPQDRQFILSSKKLLLSDSGFYLCAWSVGSTNEKLFFGSGTQLSVL.

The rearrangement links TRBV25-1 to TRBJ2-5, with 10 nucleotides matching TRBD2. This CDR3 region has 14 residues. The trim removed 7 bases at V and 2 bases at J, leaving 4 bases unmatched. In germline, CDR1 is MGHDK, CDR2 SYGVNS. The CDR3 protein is CASTSGGLQETQYF. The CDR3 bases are TGTGCCAGCACTAGCGGGGGACTACAAGAGACCCAGTACTTC.

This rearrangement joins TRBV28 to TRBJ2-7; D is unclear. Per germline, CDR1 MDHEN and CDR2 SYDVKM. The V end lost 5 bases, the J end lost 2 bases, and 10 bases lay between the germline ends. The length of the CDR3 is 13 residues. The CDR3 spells CASSSQAPYEQYF. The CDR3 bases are TGTGCCAGCAGTAGCCAGGCCCCCTACGAGCAGTACTTC.

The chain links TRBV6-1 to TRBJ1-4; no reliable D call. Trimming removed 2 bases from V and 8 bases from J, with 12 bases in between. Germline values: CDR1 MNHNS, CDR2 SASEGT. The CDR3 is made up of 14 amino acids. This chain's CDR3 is CASSEWGVREKLFF. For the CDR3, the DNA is TGTGCCAGCAGTGAATGGGGAGTGAGAGAAAAACTGTTTTTT.

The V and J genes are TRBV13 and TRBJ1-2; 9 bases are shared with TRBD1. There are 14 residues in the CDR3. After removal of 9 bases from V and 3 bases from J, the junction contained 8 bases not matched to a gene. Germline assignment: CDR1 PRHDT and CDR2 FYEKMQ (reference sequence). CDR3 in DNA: TGTGCCAGTAGTGATACAGGGGGCGACTATGGCTACACCTTC. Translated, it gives CASSDTGGDYGYTF.

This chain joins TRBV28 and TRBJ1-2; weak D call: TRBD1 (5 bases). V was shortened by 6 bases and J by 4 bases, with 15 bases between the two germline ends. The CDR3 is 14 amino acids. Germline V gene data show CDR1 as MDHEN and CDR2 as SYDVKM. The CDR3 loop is CASSIGIGGYGYTF. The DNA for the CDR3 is TGTGCCAGCAGCATAGGCATCGGGGGCTATGGCTACACCTTC.